This entry lists 28 T cell receptor beta chains sequenced from one sample in a study of T cell responses to AZD1222 COVID-19 vaccine. Sequencing was performed with immunoSEQ multiplex PCR; in TCRdb, only in-frame clones are kept and a portion is missing. Of 100,000 or so clones detected, roughly 91% appear once; the ten largest clones hold around 8.4%. The source was peripheral blood, collected on day 0 of AZD1222 vaccination. The receptors were gathered from an adult in good health.

The rearrangement uses TRBV5-8 and TRBJ2-7; 9 bases are a match to TRBD2. Trimming at V came to 4 bases and at J to 3 bases, leaving 11 bases not matched to a gene. In germline, CDR1 is SGHTS, CDR2 YDEGEE. This CDR3 contains 16 residues. The CDR3 DNA is TGTGCCAGCAGCACACTTCAGCGGGAGGCTCTCTACGAGCAGTACTTC. As protein: CASSTLQREALYEQYF.

The chain has TRBV19 and TRBJ2-6; 7 bases fit TRBD2. V was clipped by 7 bases and J by 2 bases; unmatched bases: 5. The CDR3 totals 15 residues. Looked up from germline, CDR1 is LNHDA and CDR2 is SQIVND (reference sequence). CDR3 coding DNA: TGTGCCAGTACCCGGGGAGGGGCTGGGGCCAACGTCCTGACTTTC. It codes for CASTRGGAGANVLTF. The variable domain in full, completed from reference TRBV19 and TRBJ2-6, reads DGGITQSPKYLFRKEGQNVTLSCEQNLNHDAMYWYRQDPGQGLRLIYYSQIVNDFQKGDIAEGYSVSREKKESFPLTVTSAQKNPTAFYLCASTRGGAGANVLTFGAGSRLTVL.

Turning to this clone: The sample has other DNA sequences that encode this CDR3 too. The chain couples TRBV9 to TRBJ2-1; the match to TRBD2 covers 9 bases. The junction had 4 bases not matched to a gene; V was cut back by 0 bases and J by 6 bases. Germline CDR1 reads SGDLS; CDR2 reads YYNGEE. The CDR3 is made up of 15 amino acids. The CDR3 here is CASSVVAGGPNEQFF. CDR3 DNA sequence: TGTGCCAGCAGCGTAGTGGCGGGAGGGCCCAATGAGCAGTTCTTC.

This chain uses TRBV28 with TRBJ2-1; 8 nucleotides align to TRBD1. The CDR3 totals 12 residues. Unmatched junction bases numbered 2, after V lost 5 bases and J lost 8 bases. Looked up from germline, CDR1 is MDHEN and CDR2 is SYDVKM. The CDR3 bases are TGTGCCAGCAGTGGACAGGGTGATGAGCAGTTCTTC. This translates into CASSGQGDEQFF.

V is TRBV5-1 and J is TRBJ2-1; 9 bases agree with TRBD1. V dropped 1 base and J dropped 5; count of bases not matched to a gene: 7. This CDR3 has 16 residues. Germline V gene sequence: CDR1 SGHRS, CDR2 YFSETQ. The DNA of the CDR3 is TGCGCCAGCAGCTTGCATACCGGGACAGGGAACAATGAGCAGTTCTTC. It is translated as CASSLHTGTGNNEQFF.

J is TRBJ2-1 and V is TRBV9; D is uncertain. There are 15 residues in the CDR3. CDR1 and CDR2 from the germline V gene are SGDLS and YYNGEE. V gave up 0 bases and J gave up 2 bases, with 9 bases separating them. The CDR3 spells CASSVGMRTYNEQFF. The CDR3 DNA is TGTGCCAGCAGCGTAGGTATGCGGACCTACAATGAGCAGTTCTTC. The entire variable domain, with the rest obtained from reference TRBV9 and TRBJ2-1, is as follows: DSGVTQTPKHLITATGQRVTLRCSPRSGDLSVYWYQQSLDQGLQFLIQYYNGEERAKGNILERFSAQQFPDLHSELNLSSLELGDSALYFCASSVGMRTYNEQFFGPGTRLTVL.

J is TRBJ1-2 and V is TRBV27; 8 nucleotides line up with TRBD1. The CDR3 is 16 residues long. Germline CDR1 and CDR2: MNHEY and SMNVEV (reference sequence). Unmatched junction bases numbered 13, after V lost 5 bases and J lost 5 bases. The CDR3 loop reads CASSPQTGEISYGYTF. CDR3 in DNA: TGTGCCAGCAGTCCCCAGACAGGGGAAATATCGTATGGCTACACCTTC.

Only one count was recorded for this clone. J is TRBJ2-3 and V is TRBV28; maybe TRBD2 (5 bases). Trimming removed 5 bases from V and 7 bases from J, with 10 bases in between. The CDR3 spans 12 residues. Germline V gene sequence: CDR1 MDHEN, CDR2 SYDVKM. The DNA of the CDR3 is TGTGCCAGCAGTCGAGGGAAATATACGCAGTATTTT. This gives the protein CASSRGKYTQYF.

This sequence joins TRBV21-1 and TRBJ1-1. TRBV21-1 has pseudogene status. The CDR3 runs 15 residues. The CDR3 protein is CASSINGGPNTEAFF. The CDR3 coding sequence is TGTGCCAGCAGCATTAACGGCGGGCCGAACACTGAAGCTTTCTTT.

This clone was counted a single time. This rearrangement joins TRBV3-1 (or the pseudogene TRBV3-2) to TRBJ2-7; unclear D gene. The CDR3 contains 13 residues. The germline V and J ends were trimmed by 1 base and 5 bases, with 9 bases remaining between them. Germline V lookup: CDR1 LGHDT, CDR2 YNNKEL (reference sequence). In nucleotides, the CDR3 is TGTGCCAGCAGCCAAGCTGCGCAAAACGAGCAGTACTTC. It codes for CASSQAAQNEQYF.

This chain joins TRBV7-9 and TRBJ2-2; no firm D call. The CDR3 sequence is 10 residues long. Looked up from germline, CDR1 is SEHNR and CDR2 is FQNEAQ (reference sequence). Trimming removed 4 bases from V and 8 bases from J, with 2 bases in between. The CDR3: CASSYGELFF. CDR3 DNA sequence: TGTGCCAGCAGCTATGGGGAGCTGTTTTTT.

The rearrangement joins TRBV7-9 to TRBJ2-1; 10 positions agree with TRBD2. Germline V gene sequence: CDR1 SEHNR, CDR2 FQNEAQ (reference sequence). The CDR3 extends over 16 amino acids. V lost 7 bases, J lost 5 bases, and 11 bases stayed unmatched. CDR3 DNA sequence: TGTGCCAGCATAAGTCAAGGACTAGCGGTCCACAATGAGCAGTTCTTC. This encodes CASISQGLAVHNEQFF.

The chain is built from TRBV27 and TRBJ1-6, with unresolved D. The CDR3 consists of 14 residues. Germline V lookup: CDR1 MNHEY, CDR2 SMNVEV (reference sequence). The V and J ends lost 2 bases and 4 bases respectively, with 6 bases between them. CDR3 sequence reads: CASSLAEYNSPLHF. CDR3 nucleotide sequence: TGTGCCAGCAGTTTAGCGGAATATAATTCACCCCTCCACTTT.

Turning to this clone: Other DNA sequences in the sample encode the same CDR3. The V gene is TRBV18, the J gene TRBJ1-3, with a weak D call TRBD1 (5 bases). This CDR3 has 13 residues. V lost 3 bases and J 7 bases, leaving 10 bases between the germline ends. From germline, CDR1 is KGHSH and CDR2 LQKENI. CDR3 protein: CASSPPAGNTIYF. Written as DNA, the CDR3 is TGTGCCAGCTCACCCCCGGCAGGGAACACCATATATTTT.

The V gene is TRBV28, the J gene TRBJ2-3, with TRBD1 matching over 9 bases. CDR1 MDHEN and CDR2 SYDVKM come from the germline V gene. The ends lost 4 bases at V and 3 bases at J; junction bases unmatched: 5. The CDR3 spans 15 residues. The CDR3 here is CASSSGQGLTDTQYF. The CDR3 nucleotides are TGTGCCAGCAGTTCCGGACAGGGGTTGACAGATACGCAGTATTTT.

The V call is TRBV2, the J call TRBJ2-7; 10 bases match TRBD2. Germline-derived CDR1 and CDR2 are SNHLY and FYNNEI. This CDR3 is 15 amino acids long. Losses at the gene ends were 7 bases for V and 3 bases for J; bases not matched to a gene: 9. The DNA of the CDR3 is TGTGCCAGCACCCTTTTAGCGGGAGGAGGCTACGAGCAGTACTTC. It is translated as CASTLLAGGGYEQYF.

The gene calls are TRBV15 and TRBJ1-2, with TRBD1 as a possible D gene (6 bases). The V end lost 0 bases, the J end lost 1 base, and 15 bases lay between the germline ends. The CDR3 runs to 17 residues. The V gene's germline CDR1 is LNHNV and CDR2 YYDKDF (reference sequence). The CDR3 DNA follows: TGTGCCACCAGCAGAGATAGGGGGAACAGGCTTAACTATGGCTACACCTTC. As protein: CATSRDRGNRLNYGYTF. The full variable domain, in which reference TRBV15 and TRBJ1-2 provide the parts outside the CDR3, is DAMVIQNPRYQVTQFGKPVTLSCSQTLNHNVMYWYQQKSSQAPKLLFHYYDKDFNNEADTPDNFQSRRPNTSFCFLDIRSPGLGDTAMYLCATSRDRGNRLNYGYTFGSGTRLTVV.

The rearrangement uses TRBV28 and TRBJ2-7; D may match TRBD1 or TRBD2 (5 bases each). The CDR3 extends over 15 amino acids. V was clipped by 5 bases and J by 3 bases, with 17 bases between them. In germline, CDR1 is MDHEN, CDR2 SYDVKM. The CDR3 DNA sequence: TGTGCCAGCAGTAAAGGGGCATTGGGGGACTACGAGCAGTACTTC. Encoded protein: CASSKGALGDYEQYF.

The CDR3 spells CASSYAGGSAGELFF. CDR3 DNA: TGTGCCAGCAGCTATGCGGGAGGTTCGGCCGGGGAGCTGTTTTTT. The V call is TRBV4-2, the J call TRBJ2-2; TRBD2 matches at 8 bases. The CDR3 has 15 amino acids. With V trimmed by 5 bases and J by 6 bases, 8 bases remained unmatched. Germline assignment: CDR1 LGHNA and CDR2 YNFKEQ.

This rearrangement joins TRBV29-1 to TRBJ2-2; TRBD1 might be the D (6 bases). V lost 4 bases and J lost 3, with 12 bases in between. The CDR3 has 14 residues. Germline V gene sequence: CDR1 SQVTM, CDR2 ANQGSEA. The CDR3 DNA is TGCAGCGTTGGACAGGTTATCGACACCGGGGAGCTGTTTTTT. This codes for CSVGQVIDTGELFF.

As DNA, the CDR3 is TGTGCCTGGAGTCTCAGGGACCGGAGCACTGAAGCTTTCTTT. This codes for CAWSLRDRSTEAFF. This chain joins TRBV30 and TRBJ1-1, with a tentative D call TRBD1 (5 bases). V was clipped by 2 bases and J by 4 bases, with 14 bases between them. Germline-derived CDR1 and CDR2 are GTSNPN and SVGIG (reference sequence). The CDR3 sequence is 14 residues long.

This chain links TRBV5-1 with TRBJ2-2, with TRBD2 identical over 9 bases. The CDR3 extends over 14 amino acids. Trimming cost V 7 bases and J 4 bases; bases outside gene matches: 5. Germline lookup yields CDR1 SGHRS and CDR2 YFSETQ. DNA of the CDR3: TGCGCCAGCCGACTAGCGGTACTCACCGGGGAGCTGTTTTTT. Protein product: CASRLAVLTGELFF.

The chain combines TRBV27 with TRBJ1-2; 9 bases line up with TRBD1. The CDR3 spans 15 residues. V trimming: 5 bases; J trimming: 5 bases; junction bases outside the gene matches: 9. The germline gives CDR1 MNHEY, CDR2 SMNVEV (reference sequence). In nucleotides, the CDR3 is TGTGCCAGCAGTCCCCCCGTAGGGACAGGGTATGGCTACACCTTC. The encoded protein is CASSPPVGTGYGYTF.

This chain uses TRBV5-1 with TRBJ2-1; D not certain. This CDR3 spans 11 amino acids. V was trimmed by 4 bases and J by 8 bases, leaving 7 bases between them. Germline CDR1 is SGHRS and CDR2 is YFSETQ. The CDR3 region is CASSIVDEQFF. CDR3 bases: TGCGCCAGCAGCATAGTAGATGAGCAGTTCTTC.

Concerning this clone: At the DNA level, this CDR3 is encoded by other sequences in the same sample as well. The chain recombines TRBV2 with TRBJ1-6, with 7 nucleotides matching TRBD1. The CDR3 covers 14 residues. V was clipped by 6 bases and J by 5 bases; unmatched bases: 4. In germline, CDR1 is SNHLY, CDR2 FYNNEI. This chain's CDR3 is CASRGTANNSPLHF. In nucleotides, the CDR3 is TGTGCCAGCAGGGGGACAGCTAATAATTCACCCCTCCACTTT.

The chain has TRBV7-9 and TRBJ2-3; 9 positions match TRBD2. The CDR3 is 13 amino acids. Germline values: CDR1 SEHNR, CDR2 FQNEAQ (reference sequence). V trimming: 2 bases; J trimming: 7 bases; junction bases outside the gene matches: 1. CDR3 DNA sequence: TGTGCCAGCAGCTTACTAGCGGGGAATACGCAGTATTTT. This encodes CASSLLAGNTQYF.

The chain has TRBV19 and TRBJ2-7, with 9 bases that match TRBD1. The germline gives CDR1 LNHDA, CDR2 SQIVND (reference sequence). V lost 5 bases and J lost 5; bases outside the gene matches: 4. The length of the CDR3 is 13 residues. CDR3 loop: CASSVGTGNEQYF. The DNA of the CDR3 is TGTGCCAGTAGTGTCGGGACAGGGAACGAGCAGTACTTC.

The J gene is TRBJ2-3, the V gene TRBV24-1; 9 bases are shared with TRBD1. This CDR3 contains 15 residues. Germline trimming cut 1 base from V and 8 bases from J; bases unmatched to any gene: 6. Germline V lookup: CDR1 KGHDR, CDR2 SFDVKD. The DNA of the CDR3 is TGTGCCACCAGTGATTTTGGGACAGGGTACGGTACGCAGTATTTT. Translation gives CATSDFGTGYGTQYF.